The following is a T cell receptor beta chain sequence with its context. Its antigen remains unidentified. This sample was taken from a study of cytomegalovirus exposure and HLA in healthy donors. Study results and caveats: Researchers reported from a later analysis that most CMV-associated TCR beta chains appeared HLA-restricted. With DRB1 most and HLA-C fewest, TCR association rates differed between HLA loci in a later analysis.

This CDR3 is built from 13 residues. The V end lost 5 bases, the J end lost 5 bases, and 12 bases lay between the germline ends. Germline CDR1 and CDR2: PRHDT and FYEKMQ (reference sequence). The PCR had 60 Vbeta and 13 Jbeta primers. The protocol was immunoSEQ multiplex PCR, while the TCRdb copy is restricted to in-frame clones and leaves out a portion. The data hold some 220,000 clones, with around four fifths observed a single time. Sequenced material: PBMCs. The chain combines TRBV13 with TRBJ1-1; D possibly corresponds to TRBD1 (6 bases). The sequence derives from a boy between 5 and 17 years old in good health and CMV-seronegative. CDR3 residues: CASSIQGRTEAFF. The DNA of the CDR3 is TGTGCCAGCAGCATACAGGGTAGGACTGAAGCTTTCTTT. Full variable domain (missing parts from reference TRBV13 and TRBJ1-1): AAGVIQSPRHLIKEKRETATLKCYPIPRHDTVYWYQQGPGQDPQFLISFYEKMQSDKGSIPDRFSAQQFSDYHSELNMSSLELGDSALYFCASSIQGRTEAFFGQGTRLTVV.